Here is one TCR beta chain with its context. Its antigen is currently unknown. These data belong to a study of beta chain features in type 1 diabetes. Study-wide results and caveats: Whether TCRB rearrangement is influenced by HLA type went unresolved here.

The CDR3 length is 15 residues. The whole isolated RNA underwent reverse transcription, so sequencing captured expressed TCRB transcripts. Produced via immunoSEQ multiplex PCR; TCRdb's table is partial and in-frame only. The sample records roughly 14,000 clones, around two fifths being singletons. The chain couples TRBV21-1 to TRBJ1-1. TRBV21-1 is a recognized pseudogene. This receptor was taken from a woman between 40 and 55 years old in good health. The sequencing sample was made of stem cell memory CD4+ T cells from blood. As DNA, the CDR3 is TGTGCCAGCAGCAAAGAAGGTGTCGAATGGGGGAGGGCTTTCTTT. Translated, it gives CASSKEGVEWGRAFF.